What follows are 13 T cell receptor beta chains derived from one specimen sequenced in a study of CD8 T cells in Susac syndrome (dated by TCRdb to the late 2010s). To prepare the library, the immunoSEQ multiplex PCR assay was applied. RNA was extracted with the RNeasy kit and 0.5 to 1 ug was reverse transcribed using random hexamers. TCRdb took the public reads, trimmed them with fastp at Q25, ran MiXCR for clone calling and kept in-frame beta chains. Identical CDR3 protein sequences are pooled into one entry, listed with their most common genes and DNA. In all, the sample holds fewer than 250,000 distinct CDR3 sequences, and approximately 93% of those were seen once. The ten largest clones take up 0.1% of the sample. The sequencing input was CD4+ T cells from PBMCs. The receptors were gathered from a human donor in good health.

The gene calls are TRBV27 and TRBJ1-4, with D unclear. Per the germline V gene, CDR1 is MNHEY and CDR2 is SMNVEV (reference sequence). The CDR3 runs to 16 residues. V was clipped by 6 bases and J by 5 bases, with 19 bases between them. The CDR3 DNA reads TGTGCCAGCAGAGGTCATGGCAGTAACTTAAATGAAAAACTGTTTTTT. The encoded protein is CASRGHGSNLNEKLFF.

This sequence joins TRBV5-1 and TRBJ2-7, with 9 bases fitting TRBD2. The CDR3 is 16 residues long. V shed 1 base, J shed 1 base, and the junction held 6 bases outside the gene matches. The germline V gene encodes CDR1 SGHRS and CDR2 YFSETQ. CDR3 DNA: TGCGCCAGCAGCTTGATGGCTAGCGGGGCTTCCTACGAGCAGTACTTC. Its protein is CASSLMASGASYEQYF.

The genes are TRBV7-9 and TRBJ1-1; D might be TRBD1 (6 bases). V lost 1 base and J lost 7, with 13 bases in between. The germline CDR1 and CDR2 sequences are SEHNR and FQNEAQ (reference sequence). The CDR3 is 14 residues long. The chain's CDR3 is CASSLGVQGVEAFF. The CDR3 nucleotides are TGTGCCAGCAGCTTAGGAGTACAGGGTGTTGAAGCTTTCTTT.

The chain couples TRBV29-1 to TRBJ1-2; 8 bases agree with TRBD1. Looked up from germline, CDR1 is SQVTM and CDR2 is ANQGSEA. Trimming cost V 5 bases and J 2 bases; bases outside gene matches: 10. The CDR3 consists of 15 residues. The CDR3 DNA follows: TGCAGCGTTTTCCGGACAGGGCCTATCAACTATGGCTACACCTTC. This sequence encodes CSVFRTGPINYGYTF. The entire variable domain, with the rest obtained from reference TRBV29-1 and TRBJ1-2, is as follows: SAVISQKPSRDICQRGTSLTIQCQVDSQVTMMFWYRQQPGQSLTLIATANQGSEATYESGFVIDKFPISRPNLTFSTLTVSNMSPEDSSIYLCSVFRTGPINYGYTFGSGTRLTVV.

The chain is built from TRBV5-6 and TRBJ2-2; possibly TRBD1 for D (6 bases). There are 16 residues in the CDR3. V lost 4 bases to trimming and J lost 5 bases, with 18 bases between them. Germline CDR1 reads SGHDT; CDR2 reads YYEEEE. CDR3 loop: CASSLSPRGWTGELFF. In DNA, the CDR3 is TGTGCCAGCAGCCTGTCCCCAAGGGGGTGGACCGGGGAGCTGTTTTTT.

The genes are TRBV3-1 and TRBJ2-7, with 9 positions matching TRBD2. The CDR3 loop spans 15 amino acids. Losses at the gene ends were 4 bases for V and 0 bases for J; bases not matched to a gene: 4. The V gene's germline CDR1 is LGHDT and CDR2 YNNKEL (reference sequence). Here the CDR3 reads CASSPSGASSYEQYF. DNA of the CDR3: TGTGCCAGCAGCCCTAGCGGGGCCAGCTCCTACGAGCAGTACTTC.

V and J are TRBV7-9 and TRBJ2-2, with 8 bases lining up with TRBD2. This CDR3 contains 15 residues. CDR1 is SEHNR and CDR2 is FQNEAQ in the germline V gene (reference sequence). Trimming removed 1 base from V and 4 bases from J; junction bases left unmatched: 2. The CDR3 DNA sequence: TGTGCCAGCAGCTTAGTAGCGGGGATCACCGGGGAGCTGTTTTTT. Translating gives CASSLVAGITGELFF.

This clonotype was seen just once. The genes are TRBV24-1 and TRBJ2-5; 8 bases align to TRBD1. Looked up from germline, CDR1 is KGHDR and CDR2 is SFDVKD. The V segment lost 4 bases and the J segment 3 bases; nucleotides outside the gene matches: 3. This CDR3 has 14 amino acids. The CDR3 spells CATSDPTGEETQYF. The CDR3 bases are TGTGCCACCAGTGACCCGACAGGGGAAGAGACCCAGTACTTC.

V gene TRBV5-1 combines with J gene TRBJ1-2, with 10 bases fitting TRBD1. CDR1 SGHRS and CDR2 YFSETQ come from the germline V gene. The CDR3 spans 16 residues. V was pared by 4 bases and J by 4 bases, with 10 bases of the junction left unmatched. CDR3 DNA: TGCGCCAGCAGCCGAACCGGGACAGGGGAAGTCTATGGCTACACCTTC. This codes for CASSRTGTGEVYGYTF.

The rearrangement joins TRBV29-1 to TRBJ1-5; D is unclear. The germline V gene has CDR1 SQVTM and CDR2 ANQGSEA. CDR3 length equals 12 residues. Trimming shortened V by 2 bases and J by 7 bases, and 9 bases separated the two germline ends. The CDR3 sequence: CSVEKDPQPQHF. The CDR3 region has the DNA TGCAGCGTTGAAAAAGATCCACAGCCCCAGCATTTT. Together with reference TRBV29-1 and TRBJ1-5, the CDR3 gives the full variable domain: SAVISQKPSRDICQRGTSLTIQCQVDSQVTMMFWYRQQPGQSLTLIATANQGSEATYESGFVIDKFPISRPNLTFSTLTVSNMSPEDSSIYLCSVEKDPQPQHFGDGTRLSIL.

The genes are TRBV29-1 and TRBJ1-5, with 7 bases matching TRBD1. J gave up 3 bases and V 4 bases, and 6 bases lay outside the gene matches. CDR3 size: 14 residues. Germline loops: CDR1 SQVTM, CDR2 ANQGSEA. For the CDR3, the DNA is TGCAGCGTTGTCGTACAGGGGAACAATCAGCCCCAGCATTTT. Residues: CSVVVQGNNQPQHF.

This chain uses TRBV19 with TRBJ2-2; TRBD1 agrees at 11 bases. V was clipped by 2 bases and J by 4 bases; unmatched bases: 6. This CDR3 is 17 amino acids long. CDR1 and CDR2 (germline): LNHDA, SQIVND (reference sequence). The CDR3: CASSITGGQGVTGELFF. The CDR3 DNA sequence: TGTGCCAGTAGTATAACCGGGGGACAGGGGGTCACCGGGGAGCTGTTTTTT.

CDR3 in amino acids: CAVAGRRTEAFF. CDR3 nucleotides: TGTGCCGTTGCAGGGCGGCGCACTGAAGCTTTCTTT. V gene TRBV3-1 combines with J gene TRBJ1-1, with D maybe TRBD1 (5 bases). Germline lookup yields CDR1 LGHDT and CDR2 YNNKEL (reference sequence). Trimming cost V 11 bases and J 4 bases, with 14 bases left between them. This CDR3 spans 12 amino acids.